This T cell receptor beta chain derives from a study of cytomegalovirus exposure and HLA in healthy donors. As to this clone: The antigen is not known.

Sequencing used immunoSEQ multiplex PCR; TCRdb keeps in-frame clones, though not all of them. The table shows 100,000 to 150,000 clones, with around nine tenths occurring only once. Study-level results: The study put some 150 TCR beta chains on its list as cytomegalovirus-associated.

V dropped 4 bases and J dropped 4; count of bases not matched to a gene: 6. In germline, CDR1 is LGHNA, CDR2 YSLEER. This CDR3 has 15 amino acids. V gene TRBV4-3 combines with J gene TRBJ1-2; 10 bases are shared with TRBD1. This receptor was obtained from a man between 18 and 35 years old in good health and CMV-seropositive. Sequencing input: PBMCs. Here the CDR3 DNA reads TGCGCCAGCAGCCCTAGGACAGGGGGGATCTATGGCTACACCTTC. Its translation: CASSPRTGGIYGYTF.